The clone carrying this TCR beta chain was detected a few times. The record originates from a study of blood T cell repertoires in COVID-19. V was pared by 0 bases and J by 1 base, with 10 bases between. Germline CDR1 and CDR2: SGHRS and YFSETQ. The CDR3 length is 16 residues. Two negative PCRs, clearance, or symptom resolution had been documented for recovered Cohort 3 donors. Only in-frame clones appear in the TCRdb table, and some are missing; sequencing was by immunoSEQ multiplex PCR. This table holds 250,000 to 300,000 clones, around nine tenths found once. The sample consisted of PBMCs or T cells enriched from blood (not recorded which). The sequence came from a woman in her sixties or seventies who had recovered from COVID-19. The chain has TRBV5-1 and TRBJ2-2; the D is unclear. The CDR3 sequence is CASSLELPGNTGELFF. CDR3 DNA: TGCGCCAGCAGCTTGGAACTCCCAGGGAACACCGGGGAGCTGTTTTTT.